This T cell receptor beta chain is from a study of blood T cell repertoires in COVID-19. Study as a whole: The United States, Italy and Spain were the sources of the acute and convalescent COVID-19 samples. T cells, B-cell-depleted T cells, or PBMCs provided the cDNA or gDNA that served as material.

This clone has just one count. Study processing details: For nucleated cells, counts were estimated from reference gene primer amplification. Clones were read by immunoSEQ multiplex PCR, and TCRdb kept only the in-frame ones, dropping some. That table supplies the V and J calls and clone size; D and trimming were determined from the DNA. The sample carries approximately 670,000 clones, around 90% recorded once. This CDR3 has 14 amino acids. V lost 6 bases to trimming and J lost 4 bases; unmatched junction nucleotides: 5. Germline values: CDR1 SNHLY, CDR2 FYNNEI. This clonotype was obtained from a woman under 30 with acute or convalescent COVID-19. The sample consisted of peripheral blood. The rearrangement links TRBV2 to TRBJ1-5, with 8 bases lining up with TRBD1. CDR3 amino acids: CASRGTGFNQPQHF. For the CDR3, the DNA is TGTGCCAGCAGAGGGACAGGCTTTAATCAGCCCCAGCATTTT.